The 25 T cell receptor beta chains given below trace back to one sample, sequenced in a study of blood T cell repertoires in COVID-19 (dated by TCRdb to 2020 to 2021). The library was made by the immunoSEQ multiplex PCR assay. What TCRdb holds here is the immuneACCESS table cut down to in-frame rearrangements. Part of the clones is not present; checked against another copy, under half of the missing clones reflect an unresolved V gene, and the others are unexplained. The sample table lists 25,000 to 40,000 clones, about nine tenths of them with a count of one. Of the sample, around 15% falls within the top ten clones. The sample comprised peripheral blood. The receptors stem from a man in his sixties with active COVID-19.

J is TRBJ2-1 and V is TRBV11-2; TRBD2 agrees at 16 bases. Germline V gene data show CDR1 as SGHAT and CDR2 as FQNNGV. V dropped 4 bases and J dropped 6; count of bases not matched to a gene: 12. This CDR3 comprises 19 residues. DNA of the CDR3: TGTGCCAGCAGCTCCCCCGGGACTAGCGGGAGGGCTATTGGCAATGAGCAGTTCTTC. This translates into CASSSPGTSGRAIGNEQFF.

This clone has just a few counts. This sequence joins TRBV6-5 and TRBJ1-5; D may be TRBD1 (5 bases). V lost 4 bases, J lost 4 bases, and 8 bases lay in between. The CDR3 consists of 13 residues. Per germline, CDR1 MNHEY and CDR2 SVGAGI. CDR3 amino acids: CASSWGGNQPQHF. DNA of the CDR3: TGTGCCAGCAGTTGGGGGGGGAATCAGCCCCAGCATTTT.

The chain couples TRBV27 to TRBJ1-1; D is ambiguous. The CDR3 is 12 residues long. Trimming removed 7 bases at V and 1 base at J, with 7 bases between. CDR1 and CDR2 (germline): MNHEY, SMNVEV (reference sequence). The CDR3 DNA follows: TGTGCCAGCAAGTCAGGGAACACTGAAGCTTTCTTT. As protein: CASKSGNTEAFF.

This clone showed up just once. The V gene is TRBV30, the J gene TRBJ2-3; unclear D gene. The CDR3 is made up of 12 amino acids. V was pared by 2 bases and J by 1 base, with 4 bases between. Per the germline V gene, CDR1 is GTSNPN and CDR2 is SVGIG (reference sequence). For the CDR3, the DNA is TGTGCCTGGAGTAGCGGCACAGATACGCAGTATTTT. Protein: CAWSSGTDTQYF.

The CDR3 reads CASSQEIRDNSPLHF. The DNA for the CDR3 is TGTGCCAGCAGCCAAGAAATCCGAGATAATTCACCCCTCCACTTT. V is TRBV4-2 and J is TRBJ1-6, with no clear D. V was pared by 0 bases and J by 5 bases, with 8 bases between. The CDR3 runs 15 residues. The germline V gene encodes CDR1 LGHNA and CDR2 YNFKEQ.

V gene TRBV27 combines with J gene TRBJ1-2; D is unclear. CDR1 and CDR2 (germline): MNHEY, SMNVEV (reference sequence). The CDR3 covers 13 residues. Trimming removed 2 bases at V and 1 base at J, with 5 bases between. CDR3 protein: CASSLNSNYGYTF. CDR3 nucleotides: TGTGCCAGCAGTTTAAACAGTAACTATGGCTACACCTTC.

CDR3 region: CASRGAGRLVEQYF. CDR3 in DNA: TGTGCCAGTAGGGGTGCGGGGCGCCTCGTCGAGCAGTACTTC. The chain is built from TRBV19 and TRBJ2-7; D is possibly TRBD2 (6 bases). Germline V gives CDR1 LNHDA, CDR2 SQIVND (reference sequence). This CDR3 is 14 amino acids long. Trimming stripped 6 bases from V and 6 bases from J, with 18 bases between.

The chain employs TRBV15 and TRBJ1-2; 10 bases agree with TRBD1. V trimming: 2 bases; J trimming: 7 bases; junction bases outside the gene matches: 7. From germline, CDR1 is LNHNV and CDR2 YYDKDF (reference sequence). CDR3 length: 15 amino acids. CDR3 coding DNA: TGTGCCACCAGCAGACCGGGACAGGGGAGGAGTGGCTACACCTTC. It yields the protein CATSRPGQGRSGYTF. Using reference TRBV15 and TRBJ1-2 for the parts outside the CDR3, the full variable domain is DAMVIQNPRYQVTQFGKPVTLSCSQTLNHNVMYWYQQKSSQAPKLLFHYYDKDFNNEADTPDNFQSRRPNTSFCFLDIRSPGLGDTAMYLCATSRPGQGRSGYTFGSGTRLTVV.

The chain has TRBV5-6 and TRBJ2-7, with D tentatively TRBD2 (5 bases). The CDR3 is 12 amino acids. V lost 3 bases and J lost 6, with 10 bases in between. Germline V gene sequence: CDR1 SGHDT, CDR2 YYEEEE. Written as DNA, the CDR3 is TGTGCCAGCAGCTCGAGGGCCGGCGAGCAGTACTTC. Encoded protein: CASSSRAGEQYF.

V is TRBV24-1 and J is TRBJ1-2; 9 nucleotides agree with TRBD1. V gave up 3 bases and J gave up 8 bases; unmatched junction bases: 12. This CDR3 is 16 amino acids long. The germline V gene has CDR1 KGHDR and CDR2 SFDVKD. The CDR3, as DNA: TGTGCCACCAGTGATGGAATGACAGGGGGTGTCGACGGCTACACCTTC. Amino acid sequence: CATSDGMTGGVDGYTF.

This chain connects TRBV19 to TRBJ2-1; the D gene is possibly TRBD2 (5 bases). V was cut by 3 bases and J by 6 bases, with 12 bases left in between. CDR1 is LNHDA, CDR2 SQIVND, per germline (reference sequence). CDR3 length: 14 amino acids. The CDR3 sequence: CASSIDRGRNEQFF. CDR3 nucleotide sequence: TGTGCCAGTAGTATCGATCGGGGTCGCAATGAGCAGTTCTTC.

This clone turned up a few times. V and J are TRBV6-5 and TRBJ2-7, with TRBD2 as a possible D gene (6 bases). Germline values: CDR1 MNHEY, CDR2 SVGAGI. With 5 bases removed from V and 2 bases from J, the gap between germline ends came to 16 bases. CDR3 length: 15 residues. The CDR3 DNA is TGTGCCAGCAGTCAAATAGCGGACCCCACCTACGAGCAGTACTTC. This gives the protein CASSQIADPTYEQYF.

The V and J genes are TRBV6-1 and TRBJ2-7, with TRBD1 identical over 7 bases. Germline CDR1 MNHNS, CDR2 SASEGT. The CDR3 runs 16 residues. V was pared by 0 bases and J by 5 bases, with 10 bases of the junction left unmatched. CDR3 sequence (DNA): TGTGCCAGCAGTGAAGCAGTTGTGACAGGGACCCACGAGCAGTACTTC. Encoded protein: CASSEAVVTGTHEQYF.

The gene calls are TRBV27 and TRBJ1-4; D is perhaps TRBD1 (6 bases). Trimming cost V 5 bases and J 5 bases, with 21 bases left between them. In germline, CDR1 is MNHEY, CDR2 SMNVEV (reference sequence). This CDR3 has 17 residues. CDR3 amino acids: CASSPLPTTGLNEKLFF. The CDR3 DNA reads TGTGCCAGCAGTCCACTTCCCACGACAGGATTGAATGAAAAACTGTTTTTT.

V usage is TRBV18 and J usage is TRBJ1-3; 8 nucleotides align to TRBD1. The CDR3 totals 15 residues. With 2 bases clipped from V and 4 bases from J, the junction kept 4 bases outside the gene matches. CDR1 and CDR2 (germline): KGHSH, LQKENI. The CDR3 nucleotides read TGTGCCAGCTCACCAGAGACAGGGGACGGAAACACCATATATTTT. Amino acid sequence: CASSPETGDGNTIYF.

This chain joins TRBV29-1 and TRBJ1-1; no definite D call. The germline V gene has CDR1 SQVTM and CDR2 ANQGSEA. Trimming stripped 6 bases from V and 0 bases from J, with 8 bases between. This CDR3 region has 12 residues. This CDR3 is CSVVEVNTEAFF. In DNA, the CDR3 is TGCAGCGTGGTTGAGGTGAACACTGAAGCTTTCTTT.

This chain joins TRBV7-3 and TRBJ1-2; D remains ambiguous. V lost 2 bases and J lost 8, with 18 bases in between. The CDR3 covers 15 residues. Germline loops: CDR1 SGHTA, CDR2 FQGTGA. DNA for the CDR3: TGTGCCAGCAGCTTATCGCGCGATCGGCTAGAGGGCTACACCTTC. The encoded protein is CASSLSRDRLEGYTF.

The table lists this clone with a count of one. The chain links TRBV2 to TRBJ2-1, with D hard to call. Germline assignment: CDR1 SNHLY and CDR2 FYNNEI. Between the trimmed V and J ends, which lost 6 bases and 2 bases, there was a span of 14 bases. This CDR3 comprises 15 residues. The DNA for the CDR3 is TGTGCCAGCAGGACCAGCGACCCCCCCTACAATGAGCAGTTCTTC. This gives the protein CASRTSDPPYNEQFF.

The chain joins TRBV2 to TRBJ2-1, with TRBD2 matching over 8 bases. The CDR3 has 15 residues. Germline V gene data show CDR1 as SNHLY and CDR2 as FYNNEI. After removal of 0 bases from V and 6 bases from J, the junction contained 4 bases not matched to a gene. CDR3 coding DNA: TGTGCCAGCAGTGAAGCGGGACTAGGATCCAATGAGCAGTTCTTC. This sequence encodes CASSEAGLGSNEQFF.

The chain joins TRBV19 to TRBJ2-7, with 11 positions matching TRBD1. The CDR3 contains 14 residues. V lost 4 bases, J lost 6 bases, and 5 bases stayed unmatched. The germline V gene encodes CDR1 LNHDA and CDR2 SQIVND (reference sequence). For the CDR3, the DNA is TGTGCCAGTAGTACGGACAGGGGGCGTCTCGAGCAGTACTTC. It specifies CASSTDRGRLEQYF. The complete variable domain, with remaining parts taken from reference TRBV19 and TRBJ2-7, reads DGGITQSPKYLFRKEGQNVTLSCEQNLNHDAMYWYRQDPGQGLRLIYYSQIVNDFQKGDIAEGYSVSREKKESFPLTVTSAQKNPTAFYLCASSTDRGRLEQYFGPGTRLTVT.

The rearrangement uses TRBV7-9 and TRBJ1-2; D unresolved. Trimming cost V 5 bases and J 7 bases, with 17 bases left between them. CDR1 SEHNR and CDR2 FQNEAQ come from the germline V gene (reference sequence). The CDR3 totals 14 residues. The CDR3: CASSPTSPGGGYTF. Written as DNA, the CDR3 is TGTGCCAGCAGCCCGACATCACCTGGTGGTGGCTACACCTTC. Looking up the rest from reference TRBV7-9 and TRBJ1-2 gives the full variable domain: DTGVSQNPRHKITKRGQNVTFRCDPISEHNRLYWYRQTLGQGPEFLTYFQNEAQLEKSRLLSDRFSAERPKGSFSTLEIQRTEQGDSAMYLCASSPTSPGGGYTFGSGTRLTVV.

The chain carries TRBV29-1 and TRBJ2-7, with TRBD2 matching 10 bases. The CDR3 sequence is 15 residues long. Trimming removed 1 base from V and 7 bases from J; junction bases left unmatched: 10. Germline V gene sequence: CDR1 SQVTM, CDR2 ANQGSEA. CDR3 in amino acids: CSVEVGTSGAREQYF. The CDR3 nucleotides read TGCAGCGTTGAAGTGGGTACTAGCGGGGCCCGGGAGCAGTACTTC.

This chain joins TRBV6-5 and TRBJ2-1, with 9 positions matching TRBD2. The length of the CDR3 is 15 residues. V shed 7 bases, J shed 3 bases, and the junction held 7 bases outside the gene matches. Germline values: CDR1 MNHEY, CDR2 SVGAGI. DNA of the CDR3: TGTGCCAGCACCCCGCGGGGGGGCTTCTACAATGAGCAGTTCTTC. This encodes CASTPRGGFYNEQFF.

The V call is TRBV7-9, the J call TRBJ1-3; 7 nucleotides match TRBD1. The CDR3 loop spans 15 amino acids. J gave up 2 bases and V 4 bases, and 5 bases lay outside the gene matches. Germline V gives CDR1 SEHNR, CDR2 FQNEAQ (reference sequence). CDR3 region: CASSSPDRAGNTIYF. The DNA for the CDR3 is TGTGCCAGCAGCTCCCCAGACAGGGCTGGAAACACCATATATTTT.

The chain links TRBV6-5 to TRBJ1-2, with D possibly TRBD1 on 5 matching bases. Germline assignment: CDR1 MNHEY and CDR2 SVGAGI. The CDR3 is 14 residues long. V lost 6 bases to trimming and J lost 2 bases, with 13 bases between them. The CDR3: CASRTPGLNYGYTF. CDR3 bases: TGTGCCAGCAGGACTCCGGGACTAAACTATGGCTACACCTTC.